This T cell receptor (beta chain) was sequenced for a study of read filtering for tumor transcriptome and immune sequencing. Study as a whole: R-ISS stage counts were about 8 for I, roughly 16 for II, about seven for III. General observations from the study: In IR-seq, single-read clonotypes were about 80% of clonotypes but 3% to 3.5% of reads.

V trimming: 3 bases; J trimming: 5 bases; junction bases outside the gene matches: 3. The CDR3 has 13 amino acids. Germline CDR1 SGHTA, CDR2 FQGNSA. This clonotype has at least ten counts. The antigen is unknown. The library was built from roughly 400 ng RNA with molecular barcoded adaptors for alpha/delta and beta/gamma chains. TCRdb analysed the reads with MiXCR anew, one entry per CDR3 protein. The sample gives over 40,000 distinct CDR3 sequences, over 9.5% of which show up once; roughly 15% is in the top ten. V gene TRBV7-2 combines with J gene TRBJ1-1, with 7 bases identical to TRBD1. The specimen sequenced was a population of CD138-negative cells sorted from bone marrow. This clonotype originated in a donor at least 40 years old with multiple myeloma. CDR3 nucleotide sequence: TGTGCCAGCAGCTTTAACAGGGGAACTGAAGCTTTCTTT. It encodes CASSFNRGTEAFF. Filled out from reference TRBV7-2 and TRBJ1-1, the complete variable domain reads GAGVSQSPSNKVTEKGKDVELRCDPISGHTALYWYRQSLGQGLEFLIYFQGNSAPDKSGLPSDRFSAERTGGSVSTLTIQRTQQEDSAVYLCASSFNRGTEAFFGQGTRLTVV.